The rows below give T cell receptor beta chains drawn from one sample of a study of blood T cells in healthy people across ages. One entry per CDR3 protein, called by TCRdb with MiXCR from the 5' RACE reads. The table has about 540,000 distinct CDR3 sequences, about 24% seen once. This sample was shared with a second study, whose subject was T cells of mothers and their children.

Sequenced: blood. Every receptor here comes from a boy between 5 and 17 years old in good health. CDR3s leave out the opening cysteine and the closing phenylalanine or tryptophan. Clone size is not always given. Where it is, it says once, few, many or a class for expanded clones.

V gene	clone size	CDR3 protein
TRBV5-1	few	ASSFLGQSEELF
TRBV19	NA	ASSMLGDDYTEAF
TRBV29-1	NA	SVGQDPSTNTQY
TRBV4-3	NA	ASSQDSRGVLGTEAF
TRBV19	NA	ASRSTSGPYNEQL
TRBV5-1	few	ASSLVQGAYEQY
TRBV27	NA	ASSSGTGGVEKLF
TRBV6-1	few	ASSEVWDNNEQF
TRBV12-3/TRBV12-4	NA	ASSLELRGRREQY
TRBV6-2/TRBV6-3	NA	ASSYGKNIQY
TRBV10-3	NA	AISEFTGWNGYT
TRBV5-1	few	ASSLSQGGSSYNSPLH
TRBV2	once	ASRVAGGPDEQF
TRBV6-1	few	ASRRGENTEAF
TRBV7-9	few	ASSPRALYRAF
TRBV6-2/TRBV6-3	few	ASRPPGANVLT
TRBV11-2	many	ASSTVSGRAVNEQF
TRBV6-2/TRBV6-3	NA	ASSKWTGGYEETQY
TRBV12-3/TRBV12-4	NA	ASSPGTSNIQY
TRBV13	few	ASSLRDRAFPEQF
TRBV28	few	ASSPLAVNEQF
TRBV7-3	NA	ASSLGMAGRKNIQY
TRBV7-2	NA	ASSFTDNQPQH
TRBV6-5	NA	ASRLTGGEVNEQY
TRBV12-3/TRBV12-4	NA	ASGTGGTEAF
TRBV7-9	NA	ASSLTLGQDNEQF
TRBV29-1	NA	SVERSYT
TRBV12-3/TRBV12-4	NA	ASSDTDRGSNQPQH
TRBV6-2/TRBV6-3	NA	ASSQRGLATQY
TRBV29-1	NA	SVEATDSDRGETQY
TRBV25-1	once	ASRETGSFLNTEAF
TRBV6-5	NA	ASSRLPGTQGGYT
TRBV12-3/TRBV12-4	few	ASSLALPDRGIQPQH
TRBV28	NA	ASSSKGRDLGEKLF
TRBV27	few	ASSLQGLGQPQH
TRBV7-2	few	ASSLETGLEETQY
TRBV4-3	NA	ASSEPTTGGSFTPLH
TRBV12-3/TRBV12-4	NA	ASSFLALAGEQF
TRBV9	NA	ASSVGTGVEQY
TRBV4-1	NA	ASSQEGAGSSYNEQF
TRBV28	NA	ASSKTSGNSNEQF
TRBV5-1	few	ASSLRLAGGTYNEQF
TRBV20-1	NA	SASPGGLREKLF
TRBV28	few	ASRRYSNQPQH
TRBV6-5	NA	ASRKQGRGNNEQF
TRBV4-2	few	ASSQDHRIVYEQY